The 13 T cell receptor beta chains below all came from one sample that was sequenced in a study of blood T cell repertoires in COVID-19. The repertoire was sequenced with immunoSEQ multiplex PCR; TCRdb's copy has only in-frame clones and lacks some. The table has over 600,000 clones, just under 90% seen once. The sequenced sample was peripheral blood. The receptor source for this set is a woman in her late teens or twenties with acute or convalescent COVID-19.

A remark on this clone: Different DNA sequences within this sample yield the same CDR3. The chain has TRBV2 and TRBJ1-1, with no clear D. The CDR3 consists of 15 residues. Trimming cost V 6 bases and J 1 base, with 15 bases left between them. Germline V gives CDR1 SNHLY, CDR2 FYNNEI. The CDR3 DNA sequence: TGTGCCAGCAGAGCCGGGTCCCAACAGAACACTGAAGCTTTCTTT. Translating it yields CASRAGSQQNTEAFF.

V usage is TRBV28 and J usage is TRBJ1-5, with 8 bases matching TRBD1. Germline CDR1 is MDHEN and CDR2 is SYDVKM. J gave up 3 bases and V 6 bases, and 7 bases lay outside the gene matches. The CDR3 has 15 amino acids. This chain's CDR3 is CASRETGAINQPQHF. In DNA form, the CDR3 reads TGTGCCAGCAGAGAGACAGGGGCGATCAATCAGCCCCAGCATTTT.

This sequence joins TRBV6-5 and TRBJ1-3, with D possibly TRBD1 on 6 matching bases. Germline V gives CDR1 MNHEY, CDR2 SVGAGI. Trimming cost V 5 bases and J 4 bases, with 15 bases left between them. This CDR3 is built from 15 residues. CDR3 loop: CASSINRVSGNTIYF. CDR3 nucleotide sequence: TGTGCCAGCAGTATCAACAGGGTATCAGGAAACACCATATATTTT.

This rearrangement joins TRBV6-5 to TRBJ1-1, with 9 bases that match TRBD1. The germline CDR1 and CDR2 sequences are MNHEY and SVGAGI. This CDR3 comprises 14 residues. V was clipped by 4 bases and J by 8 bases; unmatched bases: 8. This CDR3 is CASSSRTGGLEAFF. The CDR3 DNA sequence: TGTGCCAGCAGTTCCCGTACAGGGGGCTTAGAAGCTTTCTTT.

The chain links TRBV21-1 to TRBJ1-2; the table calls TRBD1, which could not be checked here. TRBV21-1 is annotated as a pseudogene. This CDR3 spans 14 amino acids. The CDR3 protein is CASSNMAQGNGYTF. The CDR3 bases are TGTGCCAGCAGCAATATGGCACAGGGAAATGGCTACACCTTC.

CDR3 coding DNA: TGTGCCAGTAGTATAAAGGAGAACTATGGCTACACCTTC. As protein: CASSIKENYGYTF. This rearrangement joins TRBV19 to TRBJ1-2; D remains unclear. CDR3 length equals 13 residues. V was clipped by 2 bases and J by 2 bases, with 6 bases between them. Per germline, CDR1 LNHDA and CDR2 SQIVND (reference sequence). Combining the CDR3 with reference TRBV19 and TRBJ1-2 gives the whole variable domain DGGITQSPKYLFRKEGQNVTLSCEQNLNHDAMYWYRQDPGQGLRLIYYSQIVNDFQKGDIAEGYSVSREKKESFPLTVTSAQKNPTAFYLCASSIKENYGYTFGSGTRLTVV.

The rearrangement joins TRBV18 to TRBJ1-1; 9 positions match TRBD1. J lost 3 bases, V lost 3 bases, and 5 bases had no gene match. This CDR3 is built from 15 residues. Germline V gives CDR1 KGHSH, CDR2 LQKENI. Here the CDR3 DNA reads TGTGCCAGCTCACCGGGACAGGGTGCTGACACTGAAGCTTTCTTT. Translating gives CASSPGQGADTEAFF.

CDR3 sequence: CSVSMLGGWNTEAFF. The CDR3 region has the DNA TGCAGCGTAAGTATGCTCGGGGGATGGAACACTGAAGCTTTCTTT. V and J are TRBV29-1 and TRBJ1-1; D might be TRBD1 (5 bases). V was clipped by 6 bases and J by 1 base, with 18 bases between them. This CDR3 spans 15 amino acids. The germline V gene has CDR1 SQVTM and CDR2 ANQGSEA.

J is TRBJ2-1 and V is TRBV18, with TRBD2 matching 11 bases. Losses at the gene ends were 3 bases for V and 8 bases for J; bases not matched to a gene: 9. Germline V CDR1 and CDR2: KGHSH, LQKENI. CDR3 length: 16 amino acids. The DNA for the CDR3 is TGTGCCAGCTCACCCATAGCGGGGGGGCCTGTAGATGAGCAGTTCTTC. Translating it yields CASSPIAGGPVDEQFF.

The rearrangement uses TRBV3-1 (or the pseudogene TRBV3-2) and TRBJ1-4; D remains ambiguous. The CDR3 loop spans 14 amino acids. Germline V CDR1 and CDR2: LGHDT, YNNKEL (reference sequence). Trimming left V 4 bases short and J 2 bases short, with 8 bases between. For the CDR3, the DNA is TGTGCCAGCAGCCTTAGAGGGACTAATGAAAAACTGTTTTTT. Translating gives CASSLRGTNEKLFF.

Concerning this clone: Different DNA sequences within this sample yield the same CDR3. The CDR3 bases are TGTGCCAGCAGTGACTCCGGGGGGGCCGGGGAGACCCAGTACTTC. Its translation is CASSDSGGAGETQYF. The rearrangement uses TRBV6-4 and TRBJ2-5, with 8 bases fitting TRBD2. CDR3 size: 15 residues. Germline lookup yields CDR1 MRHNA and CDR2 SNTAGT. V gave up 0 bases and J gave up 5 bases; unmatched junction bases: 5.

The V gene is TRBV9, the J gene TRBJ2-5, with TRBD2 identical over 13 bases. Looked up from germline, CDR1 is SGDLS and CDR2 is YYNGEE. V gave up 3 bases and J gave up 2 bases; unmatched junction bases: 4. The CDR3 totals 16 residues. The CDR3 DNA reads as TGTGCCAGCAGCGGATGGACTAGCGGGGGTCAAGAGACCCAGTACTTC. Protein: CASSGWTSGGQETQYF.

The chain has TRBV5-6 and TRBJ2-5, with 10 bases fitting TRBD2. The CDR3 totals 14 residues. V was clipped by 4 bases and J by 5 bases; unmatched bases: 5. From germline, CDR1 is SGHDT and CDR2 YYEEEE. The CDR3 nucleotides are TGTGCCAGCAGCCAACGGGGACTAGCGGAGACCCAGTACTTC. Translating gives CASSQRGLAETQYF. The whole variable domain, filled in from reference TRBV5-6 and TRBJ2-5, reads DAGVTQSPTHLIKTRGQQVTLRCSPKSGHDTVSWYQQALGQGPQFIFQYYEEEERQRGNFPDRFSGHQFPNYSSELNVNALLLGDSALYLCASSQRGLAETQYFGPGTRLLVL.